The entry that follows covers one T cell receptor beta chain sequence. The sample originates from a study of blood T cell repertoires in COVID-19. As for the study in general: Italy, Spain and the United States were the sources of the convalescent and acute COVID-19 samples.

Germline-derived CDR1 and CDR2 are SGHDT and YYEEEE. The CDR3 covers 15 residues. Trimming pared 2 bases from V and 5 bases from J, leaving 16 bases between. Followed over time, Seattle patients had been enrolled while infection was active. The repertoire was sequenced with immunoSEQ multiplex PCR; TCRdb's copy has only in-frame clones and lacks some. The sample contains approximately 250,000 clones, over 80% of which appear only once. The sequenced material came from peripheral blood. The clonotype comes from a woman aged 70 to 79 with COVID-19, enrolled during active disease. The rearrangement uses TRBV5-6 and TRBJ2-5, with a weak D call TRBD1 (5 bases). Here the CDR3 reads CASSFFDSKGETQYF. CDR3 nucleotide sequence: TGTGCCAGCAGCTTTTTCGATTCCAAGGGGGAGACCCAGTACTTC. The full variable domain, completed using reference TRBV5-6 and TRBJ2-5, is DAGVTQSPTHLIKTRGQQVTLRCSPKSGHDTVSWYQQALGQGPQFIFQYYEEEERQRGNFPDRFSGHQFPNYSSELNVNALLLGDSALYLCASSFFDSKGETQYFGPGTRLLVL.